The 3 T cell receptor beta chains below all came from one sample that was sequenced in a study of CD8 T cells in ankylosing spondylitis. Study results and limitations: It appeared that ankylosing spondylitis blood was characterized by a TCR beta motif of roughly 8 highly homologous variants.

TCRdb re-analysed the 5' RACE reads in MiXCR, keeping a single row per CDR3 protein. The profile shows around 140,000 distinct CDR3 sequences, 15% to 20% of them singletons. These receptors have no identified antigens. The source material was blood, either unsorted or a sorted T cell fraction (not recorded which). The receptors stem from a male donor with ankylosing spondylitis.

This clonotype was counted only a few times. The gene calls are TRBV7-9 and TRBJ2-7; D unresolved. The CDR3 is made up of 13 amino acids. V was trimmed by 5 bases and J by 3 bases, leaving 11 bases between them. Germline lookup yields CDR1 SEHNR and CDR2 FQNEAQ (reference sequence). CDR3 DNA sequence: TGTGCCAGCAGCCACGGACCCTTCTACGAGCAGTACTTC. The encoded protein is CASSHGPFYEQYF.

V gene TRBV7-8 combines with J gene TRBJ2-2; D uncertain. Germline CDR1 and CDR2: SGHVS and FQNEAQ. This CDR3 is built from 13 residues. V was shortened by 4 bases and J by 6 bases, with 9 bases between the two germline ends. CDR3 nucleotide sequence: TGTGCCAGCAGCTATGAGAGGTCCGGGGAGCTGTTTTTT. Amino acid sequence: CASSYERSGELFF. The variable domain in full, completed from reference TRBV7-8 and TRBJ2-2, reads GAGVSQSPRYKVAKRGQDVALRCDPISGHVSLFWYQQALGQGPEFLTYFQNEAQLDKSGLPSDRFFAERPEGSVSTLKIQRTQQEDSAVYLCASSYERSGELFFGEGSRLTVL.

This clonotype was recorded a few times. V is TRBV27 and J is TRBJ2-7, with D hard to call. The V gene lost 7 bases and the J gene lost 5 bases, with 15 bases spanning the gap. CDR3 length: 13 residues. Germline V gives CDR1 MNHEY, CDR2 SMNVEV (reference sequence). Here the CDR3 DNA reads TGTGCCAGCACCTCGGGCCTTGGCGACGAGCAGTACTTC. Encoded protein: CASTSGLGDEQYF.